This T cell receptor (beta chain) was sequenced in a study of cytomegalovirus exposure and HLA in healthy donors. Study-level information: Falling in the Caucasian-associated ancestry cluster were about 82% of 350 to 400 genotyped donors. General study points: Common viral pathogens seemed to be connected with several of the most significant clusters, according to a later analysis. Associated with HLA alleles at 0.05 false discovery rate in a later analysis were around 15,000 TCR beta sequences. Association of a missense DCLRE1C variant with TCR beta V- and J-gene trimming was reported in a later analysis.

PCR amplification relied on 60 Vbeta primers (plus 13 Jbeta primers). Profiled with immunoSEQ multiplex PCR; TCRdb holds only in-frame clones, not every one. The table includes about 180,000 clones, about 80% detected once. Regarding this clone: The antigen is undetermined.

The sequence derives from a woman in her 30s in good health and CMV-seronegative. What was sequenced was PBMCs.

The CDR3 DNA sequence: TGTGCCAGCAGCTTAGTTAAGGGGCCTACACCCACTACGCAGTATTTT. This sequence encodes CASSLVKGPTPTTQYF. The J gene is TRBJ2-3, the V gene TRBV11-2; perhaps TRBD1 as D (5 bases). Germline values: CDR1 SGHAT, CDR2 FQNNGV. Trimming left V 1 base short and J 8 bases short, with 19 bases between. The CDR3 contains 16 residues.